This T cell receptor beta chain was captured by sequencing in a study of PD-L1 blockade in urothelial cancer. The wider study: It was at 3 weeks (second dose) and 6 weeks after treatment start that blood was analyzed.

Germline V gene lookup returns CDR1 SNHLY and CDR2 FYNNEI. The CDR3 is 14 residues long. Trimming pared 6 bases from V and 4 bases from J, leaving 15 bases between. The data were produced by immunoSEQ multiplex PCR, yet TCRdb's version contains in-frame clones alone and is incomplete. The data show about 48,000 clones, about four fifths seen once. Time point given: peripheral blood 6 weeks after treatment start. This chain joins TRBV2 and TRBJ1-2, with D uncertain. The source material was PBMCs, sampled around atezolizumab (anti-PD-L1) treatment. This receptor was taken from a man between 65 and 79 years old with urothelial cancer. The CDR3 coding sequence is TGTGCCAGCAGCCCGGCGAGGATAAGCTATGGCTACACCTTC. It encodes CASSPARISYGYTF.